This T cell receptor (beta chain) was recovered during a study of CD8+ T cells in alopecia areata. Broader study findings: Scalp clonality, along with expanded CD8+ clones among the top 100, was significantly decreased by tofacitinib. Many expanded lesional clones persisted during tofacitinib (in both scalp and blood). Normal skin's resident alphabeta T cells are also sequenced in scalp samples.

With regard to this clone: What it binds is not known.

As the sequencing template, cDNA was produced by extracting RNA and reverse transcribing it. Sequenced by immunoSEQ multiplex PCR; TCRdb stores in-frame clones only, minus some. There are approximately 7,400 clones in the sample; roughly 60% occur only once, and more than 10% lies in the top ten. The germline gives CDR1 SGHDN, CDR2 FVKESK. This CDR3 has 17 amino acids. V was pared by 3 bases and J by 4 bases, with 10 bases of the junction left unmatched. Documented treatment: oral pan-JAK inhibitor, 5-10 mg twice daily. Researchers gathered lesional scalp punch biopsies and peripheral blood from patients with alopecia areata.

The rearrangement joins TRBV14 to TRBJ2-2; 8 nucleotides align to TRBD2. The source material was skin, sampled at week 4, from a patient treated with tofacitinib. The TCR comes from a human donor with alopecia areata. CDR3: CASSQSIAGSGTGELFF. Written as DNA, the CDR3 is TGTGCCAGCAGCCAGTCAATAGCGGGATCTGGCACCGGGGAGCTGTTTTTT. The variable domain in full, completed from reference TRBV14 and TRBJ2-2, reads EAGVTQFPSHSVIEKGQTVTLRCDPISGHDNLYWYRRVMGKEIKFLLHFVKESKQDESGMPNNRFLAERTGGTYSTLKVQPAELEDSGVYFCASSQSIAGSGTGELFFGEGSRLTVL.